This is a list of T cell receptor beta chains from one sample in a study of shared clonotypes between healthy human individuals. Clones were sequenced by immunoSEQ multiplex PCR, and TCRdb holds only the in-frame ones, with some missing. Among approximately 2,000,000 clones listed, 93% were seen once. Sequencing was done on a sample of naive CD8+ T cells from PBMCs. The receptors stem from a man aged 18 to 30 in good health. Some clones in this sample may be carry-over from other donors' samples. Both conserved end residues are part of each CDR3. The D gene is left open where the match is weak.

v_gene: TRBV7-2; d_gene: .; j_gene: TRBJ2-7; CDR3aa: CASSLVSGPSYEQYF
v_gene: TRBV14; d_gene: TRBD2; j_gene: TRBJ2-7; CDR3aa: CASSRLAVPIYEQYF
v_gene: TRBV9; d_gene: TRBD2; j_gene: TRBJ2-3; CDR3aa: CASSTRTSGRARGDTQYF
v_gene: TRBV13; d_gene: TRBD1; j_gene: TRBJ1-2; CDR3aa: CASSLLGSDRIHGYTF
v_gene: TRBV7-9; d_gene: .; j_gene: TRBJ2-7; CDR3aa: CASSKGGDLYF
v_gene: TRBV14; d_gene: .; j_gene: TRBJ2-5; CDR3aa: CASSQDYLLETQYF
v_gene: TRBV7-9; d_gene: .; j_gene: TRBJ1-6; CDR3aa: CASSPRTATGTSPLHF
v_gene: TRBV10-1; d_gene: .; j_gene: TRBJ1-1; CDR3aa: CASSIGVGLNTEAFF
v_gene: TRBV7-6; d_gene: TRBD1; j_gene: TRBJ2-5; CDR3aa: CASSSRDRGRETQYF
v_gene: TRBV7-9; d_gene: TRBD2; j_gene: TRBJ2-5; CDR3aa: CASSLGWRERHQETQYF
v_gene: TRBV28; d_gene: .; j_gene: TRBJ2-3; CDR3aa: CASSHIYTAGDTDTQYF
v_gene: TRBV7-8; d_gene: .; j_gene: TRBJ2-1; CDR3aa: CATEDSYNEQFF
v_gene: TRBV6-1; d_gene: TRBD1; j_gene: TRBJ2-1; CDR3aa: CASSQGQGASYEQFF
v_gene: TRBV30; d_gene: .; j_gene: TRBJ2-3; CDR3aa: CAWSVGSSYYSTDTQYF
v_gene: TRBV6-5; d_gene: TRBD2; j_gene: TRBJ2-7; CDR3aa: CASSYSGTSYEQYF
v_gene: TRBV7-3; d_gene: TRBD2; j_gene: TRBJ2-1; CDR3aa: CASSSETSGTPSSYNEQFF
v_gene: TRBV11-2; d_gene: .; j_gene: TRBJ2-7; CDR3aa: CASSHPPGGASWVQYF
v_gene: TRBV30; d_gene: TRBD1; j_gene: TRBJ2-7; CDR3aa: CAWSVIDRDREQYF
v_gene: TRBV15; d_gene: .; j_gene: TRBJ2-7; CDR3aa: CATSGFTGINYEQYF
v_gene: TRBV27; d_gene: .; j_gene: TRBJ2-7; CDR3aa: CASSPSTGIKTYEQYF
v_gene: TRBV7-3; d_gene: TRBD2; j_gene: TRBJ2-1; CDR3aa: CASSLVAGDVGEQFF
v_gene: TRBV7-9; d_gene: .; j_gene: TRBJ2-5; CDR3aa: CASSLQTLSETQYF
v_gene: TRBV4-2; d_gene: .; j_gene: TRBJ1-1; CDR3aa: CAIQDLGTEAFF
v_gene: TRBV6-1; d_gene: .; j_gene: TRBJ2-3; CDR3aa: CASSEGRFSTDTQYF
v_gene: TRBV4-1; d_gene: TRBD2; j_gene: TRBJ2-1; CDR3aa: CASSQGLAGDNEQFF
v_gene: TRBV28; d_gene: TRBD2; j_gene: TRBJ2-7; CDR3aa: CASSLFLAGVGEQYF
v_gene: TRBV5-1; d_gene: .; j_gene: TRBJ2-1; CDR3aa: CASSFGGLRSYNEQFF
v_gene: TRBV7-9; d_gene: .; j_gene: TRBJ2-1; CDR3aa: CASSGGPGDNEQFF
v_gene: TRBV19; d_gene: .; j_gene: TRBJ2-7; CDR3aa: CASSMLRGYEQYF
v_gene: TRBV19; d_gene: .; j_gene: TRBJ1-2; CDR3aa: CASSIELRGNYGYTF
v_gene: TRBV15; d_gene: .; j_gene: TRBJ1-1; CDR3aa: CATSRVSEMAEAFF
v_gene: TRBV27; d_gene: .; j_gene: TRBJ2-7; CDR3aa: CASSLSLSLSNEQYF
v_gene: TRBV11-2; d_gene: TRBD1; j_gene: TRBJ2-1; CDR3aa: CASSPQTGGENNEQFF
v_gene: TRBV28; d_gene: TRBD2; j_gene: TRBJ2-3; CDR3aa: CASSWTSGRAQDTQYF
v_gene: TRBV10-1; d_gene: .; j_gene: TRBJ1-1; CDR3aa: CASSDYANTEAFF
v_gene: TRBV27; d_gene: .; j_gene: TRBJ2-7; CDR3aa: CASSQYPGHVTSEQYF
v_gene: TRBV11-1; d_gene: TRBD1; j_gene: TRBJ2-1; CDR3aa: CASSPTGSGNEQFF
v_gene: TRBV4-1; d_gene: TRBD2; j_gene: TRBJ2-1; CDR3aa: CASSQEWLAGRYNEQFF
v_gene: TRBV29-1; d_gene: TRBD1; j_gene: TRBJ2-7; CDR3aa: CSVGTGDLYEQYF
v_gene: TRBV25-1; d_gene: .; j_gene: TRBJ2-2; CDR3aa: CATRGRGGTGELFF
v_gene: TRBV27; d_gene: .; j_gene: TRBJ2-2; CDR3aa: CASSLGSYGELFF
v_gene: TRBV27; d_gene: TRBD2; j_gene: TRBJ2-1; CDR3aa: CASSLPGRGYNEQFF
v_gene: TRBV9; d_gene: .; j_gene: TRBJ1-5; CDR3aa: CASSVTGVGPQHF
v_gene: TRBV29-1; d_gene: .; j_gene: TRBJ2-3; CDR3aa: CSVDLGRGDADTQYF
v_gene: TRBV7-7; d_gene: TRBD2; j_gene: TRBJ2-1; CDR3aa: CASSLEGLAGYNEQFF
v_gene: TRBV2; d_gene: TRBD1; j_gene: TRBJ2-7; CDR3aa: CASSERTGTAYEQYF
v_gene: TRBV27; d_gene: TRBD2; j_gene: TRBJ2-1; CDR3aa: CASSLSPGLAGGGNNEQFF
v_gene: TRBV28; d_gene: .; j_gene: TRBJ1-2; CDR3aa: CASSAPTWRSYGYTF
v_gene: TRBV27; d_gene: .; j_gene: TRBJ2-7; CDR3aa: CASRSNVREAYEQYF
v_gene: TRBV9; d_gene: .; j_gene: TRBJ2-1; CDR3aa: CASSAGTEQFF
v_gene: TRBV9; d_gene: .; j_gene: TRBJ1-4; CDR3aa: CASSVGGTSPTNEKLFF
v_gene: TRBV27; d_gene: .; j_gene: TRBJ2-7; CDR3aa: CASSIMGLREQYF